The clone carrying this TCR beta chain occurred a few times. The CDR3 totals 14 residues. The V end lost 4 bases, the J end lost 3 bases, and 12 bases lay between the germline ends. CDR1 MNHNY and CDR2 SVGAGI come from the germline V gene (reference sequence). The sample is drawn from a study of beta chain features in type 1 diabetes. Expressed TCRB transcripts were sequenced because the isolated RNA had all been reverse transcribed beforehand. Data came from immunoSEQ multiplex PCR; TCRdb stores just in-frame clones and leaves some out. The data show 150,000 to 190,000 clones, around 8.5% seen once. Sequenced input: central memory CD4+ T cells from blood. The V and J genes are TRBV6-6 and TRBJ1-2; D ambiguous. This TCR came from a man younger than 35 in good health. The CDR3 reads CASSSRDWDYGYTF. CDR3 nucleotide sequence: TGTGCCAGCAGTTCGCGGGATTGGGACTATGGCTACACCTTC.